One sample yielded the 13 T cell receptor beta chains listed below, sequenced in a study of T-cell reconstitution after alpha-beta-depleted transplantation in children. Unique molecular identifiers were used to barcode this TCRbeta library. TCRdb re-called the PCR reads with MiXCR, one entry per CDR3 protein. The top ten clones hold 4.5% to 6.5% of a sample with 400,000 to 500,000 distinct CDR3 sequences, about a tenth of them seen once. Sequenced here: PBMCs from the stem cell graft donor, sampled from the stem cell graft. The receptors were sampled from a human donor who donated a stem cell graft to a child with acute myeloid leukemia.

V gene TRBV29-1 combines with J gene TRBJ1-1; D might be TRBD1 (5 bases). CDR1 and CDR2 from the germline V gene are SQVTM and ANQGSEA. The CDR3 has 11 amino acids. Trimming stripped 2 bases from V and 6 bases from J, with 7 bases between. The CDR3 nucleotides read TGCAGCGTTGAACGGGGGGCTGAAGCTTTCTTT. Translating it yields CSVERGAEAFF.

There are many counts of this clonotype. The chain uses TRBV7-9 and TRBJ1-1; 7 positions match TRBD1. The CDR3 totals 14 residues. Trimming at V came to 5 bases and at J to 4 bases, leaving 7 bases not matched to a gene. CDR1 is SEHNR and CDR2 is FQNEAQ in the germline V gene (reference sequence). The CDR3 DNA is TGTGCCAGCAGCCTGAACCAGGGGGTCACTGAAGCTTTCTTT. Translated, it gives CASSLNQGVTEAFF.

The chain has TRBV14 and TRBJ1-2, with TRBD1 matching over 7 bases. Germline V gives CDR1 SGHDN, CDR2 FVKESK. The CDR3 runs 14 residues. V was clipped by 1 base and J by 5 bases; unmatched bases: 4. For the CDR3, the DNA is TGTGCCAGCAGCCAAGCAGGGACAGATTATGGCTACACCTTC. It encodes CASSQAGTDYGYTF.

The chain uses TRBV5-1 and TRBJ2-1; no definite D call. The V gene lost 4 bases and the J gene lost 9 bases, with 17 bases spanning the gap. CDR3 length equals 14 residues. Germline-derived CDR1 and CDR2 are SGHRS and YFSETQ. CDR3 bases: TGCGCCAGCAGCGTGGGATCCCCGGGCGGTGAGCAGTTCTTC. Translation gives CASSVGSPGGEQFF.

The table lists this clonotype with a few counts. V usage is TRBV24-1 and J usage is TRBJ2-2; D is tentatively TRBD1 or TRBD2 (5 bases each). The V and J ends lost 9 bases and 6 bases respectively, with 19 bases between them. Looked up from germline, CDR1 is KGHDR and CDR2 is SFDVKD. The CDR3 contains 15 residues. CDR3 DNA: TGTGCCACCGAGGGGTCGGACGGGGTTTCCGGGGAGCTGTTTTTT. This sequence encodes CATEGSDGVSGELFF.

This clonotype appeared many times. This chain links TRBV20-1 with TRBJ2-5, with D perhaps being TRBD1 or TRBD2 (6 bases each). The V gene lost 2 bases and the J gene lost 3 bases, with 13 bases spanning the gap. Germline V gives CDR1 DFQATT, CDR2 SNEGSKA (reference sequence). This CDR3 contains 14 residues. The CDR3 coding sequence is TGCAGTGCTAGATTAGGGGGGCGTGAAGAGACCCAGTACTTC. Translating gives CSARLGGREETQYF.

This clonotype was picked up a small number of times. The genes are TRBV4-2 and TRBJ2-5; TRBD1 matches 8 bases. Germline CDR1 LGHNA, CDR2 YNFKEQ. This CDR3 is 15 amino acids long. V lost 0 bases and J lost 4; bases outside the gene matches: 4. The CDR3 DNA reads as TGTGCCAGCAGCCAAGATGGCCAGGGGGCAGAGACCCAGTACTTC. This translates into CASSQDGQGAETQYF.

This clonotype was found a few times. The chain links TRBV3-1 to TRBJ1-2; D remains ambiguous. The germline V and J ends were trimmed by 0 bases and 4 bases, with 6 bases remaining between them. CDR1 and CDR2 from the germline V gene are LGHDT and YNNKEL (reference sequence). The CDR3 runs 13 residues. The CDR3 reads CASSQEASYGYTF. The CDR3 nucleotides read TGTGCCAGCAGCCAAGAAGCCAGCTATGGCTACACCTTC.

This clonotype showed up just a few times. This chain joins TRBV7-2 and TRBJ1-1; D perhaps matches TRBD1 (5 bases). The CDR3 runs 17 residues. The V and J ends lost 5 bases and 0 bases respectively, with 19 bases between them. CDR1 is SGHTA, CDR2 FQGNSA, per germline. CDR3 in amino acids: CASSPLGRAAMNTEAFF. The CDR3 nucleotides are TGTGCCAGCAGCCCCCTTGGCAGGGCAGCTATGAACACTGAAGCTTTCTTT. Complete variable domain (other parts from reference TRBV7-2 and TRBJ1-1): GAGVSQSPSNKVTEKGKDVELRCDPISGHTALYWYRQSLGQGLEFLIYFQGNSAPDKSGLPSDRFSAERTGGSVSTLTIQRTQQEDSAVYLCASSPLGRAAMNTEAFFGQGTRLTVV.

The chain uses TRBV19 and TRBJ1-1; tentatively, D is TRBD1 (5 bases). The germline CDR1 and CDR2 sequences are LNHDA and SQIVND (reference sequence). The CDR3 sequence is 15 residues long. Trimming took off 7 bases at V and 0 bases at J, with 15 bases between the two ends. CDR3 amino acids: CASTTGDHMNTEAFF. In DNA, the CDR3 is TGTGCCAGTACCACTGGGGACCACATGAACACTGAAGCTTTCTTT.

V usage is TRBV5-1 and J usage is TRBJ1-1; D gene ambiguous. V was shortened by 4 bases and J by 3 bases, with 13 bases between the two germline ends. CDR1 and CDR2 from the germline V gene are SGHRS and YFSETQ. There are 14 residues in the CDR3. CDR3 in DNA: TGCGCCAGCAGCGCGCGGACGGACTACACTGAAGCTTTCTTT. Translation gives CASSARTDYTEAFF.

The CDR3 sequence is CASSIGTIGDTQYF. The CDR3 nucleotides are TGCGCCAGCAGCATCGGGACAATCGGCGATACGCAGTATTTT. The V and J genes are TRBV5-1 and TRBJ2-3; maybe TRBD1 (6 bases). Germline assignment: CDR1 SGHRS and CDR2 YFSETQ. The CDR3 has 14 amino acids. Trimming took off 4 bases at V and 6 bases at J, with 15 bases between the two ends.

The V call is TRBV5-1, the J call TRBJ1-3, with D possibly matching TRBD1 (6 bases). CDR3 length: 17 amino acids. The V gene lost 0 bases and the J gene lost 0 bases, with 13 bases spanning the gap. Looked up from germline, CDR1 is SGHRS and CDR2 is YFSETQ. CDR3 sequence reads: CASSLAPDSHSGNTIYF. The DNA of the CDR3 is TGCGCCAGCAGCTTGGCCCCGGACAGCCACTCTGGAAACACCATATATTTT. Full variable domain (rest looked up from reference TRBV5-1 and TRBJ1-3): KAGVTQTPRYLIKTRGQQVTLSCSPISGHRSVSWYQQTPGQGLQFLFEYFSETQRNKGNFPGRFSGRQFSNSRSEMNVSTLELGDSALYLCASSLAPDSHSGNTIYFGEGSWLTVV.